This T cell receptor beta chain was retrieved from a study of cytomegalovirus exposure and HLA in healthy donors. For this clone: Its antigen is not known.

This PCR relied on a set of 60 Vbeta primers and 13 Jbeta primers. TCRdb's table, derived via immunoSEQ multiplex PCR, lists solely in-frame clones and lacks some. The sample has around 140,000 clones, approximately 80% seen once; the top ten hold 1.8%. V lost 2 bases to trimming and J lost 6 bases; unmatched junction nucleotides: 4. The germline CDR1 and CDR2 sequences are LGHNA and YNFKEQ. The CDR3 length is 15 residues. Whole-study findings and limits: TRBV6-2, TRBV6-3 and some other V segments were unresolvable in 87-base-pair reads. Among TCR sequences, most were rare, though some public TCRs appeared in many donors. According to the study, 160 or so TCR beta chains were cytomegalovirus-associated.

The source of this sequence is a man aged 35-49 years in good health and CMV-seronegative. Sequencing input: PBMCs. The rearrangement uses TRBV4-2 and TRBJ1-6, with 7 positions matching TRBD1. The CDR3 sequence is CASSQRQGTNSPLHF. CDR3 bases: TGTGCCAGCAGCCAAAGACAGGGTACTAATTCACCCCTCCACTTT.